One and the same sample provided the 15 T cell receptor beta chains below, sequenced in a study of control samples from healthy donors and cancer patients. The repertoire was sequenced with immunoSEQ multiplex PCR; TCRdb's copy has only in-frame clones and lacks some. The sample shows some 120,000 clones, about 89% of them seen only once. Material for sequencing was blood. The source is a woman between 18 and 29 years old in good health.

The gene calls are TRBV7-6 and TRBJ2-1; a weak D match, TRBD1 (6 bases). The CDR3 extends over 13 amino acids. Germline V gives CDR1 SGHVS, CDR2 FNYEAQ. The V gene lost 5 bases and the J gene lost 3 bases, with 8 bases spanning the gap. CDR3 bases: TGTGCCAGCAGCCGGGACATCTACAATGAGCAGTTCTTC. As protein: CASSRDIYNEQFF.

CDR3 residues: CASSLYGGSNYGYTF. In nucleotides, the CDR3 is TGCGCCAGCAGCTTGTATGGGGGCTCTAACTATGGCTACACCTTC. The chain has TRBV5-1 and TRBJ1-2; possible D gene TRBD1, 6 bases. The CDR3 is 15 residues long. CDR1 is SGHRS, CDR2 YFSETQ, per germline. V lost 1 base and J lost 0, with 10 bases in between.

The chain recombines TRBV5-1 with TRBJ1-6; tentative D call: TRBD1 (6 bases). Trimming shortened V by 6 bases and J by 9 bases, and 16 bases separated the two germline ends. Germline loops: CDR1 SGHRS, CDR2 YFSETQ. The CDR3 runs 14 residues. CDR3 sequence: CASTQDKGGSPLHF. The CDR3 region has the DNA TGCGCCAGCACCCAGGACAAGGGGGGTTCACCCCTCCACTTT.

The CDR3 loop reads CARSIKDRGLNEAFF. The CDR3 bases are TGTGCCAGAAGCATAAAGGACAGGGGGCTGAATGAAGCTTTCTTT. J is TRBJ1-1 and V is TRBV5-3; 11 nucleotides align to TRBD1. TRBV5-3 is treated as an ORF (open reading frame) with a function not yet certain. The CDR3 runs to 15 residues. V gave up 4 bases and J gave up 7 bases; unmatched junction bases: 9.

The chain joins TRBV5-4 to TRBJ2-5; TRBD2 matches at 8 bases. The V gene end was trimmed by 4 bases and the J gene end by 2 bases; junction bases not matched to a gene: 7. Germline values: CDR1 SGHNT, CDR2 YYREEE (reference sequence). This CDR3 has 15 residues. CDR3 sequence reads: CASSPTGLEQETQYF. Here the CDR3 DNA reads TGTGCCAGCAGCCCTACGGGACTAGAGCAAGAGACCCAGTACTTC. The full variable domain, rest sourced from reference TRBV5-4 and TRBJ2-5, is ETGVTQSPTHLIKTRGQQVTLRCSSQSGHNTVSWYQQALGQGPQFIFQYYREEENGRGNFPPRFSGLQFPNYSSELNVNALELDDSALYLCASSPTGLEQETQYFGPGTRLLVL.

In this sample, this clone turned up a few times. The CDR3 DNA is TGTGCCAGCTCACCACCTAACGGGATGAACACCGGGGAGCTGTTTTTT. It encodes CASSPPNGMNTGELFF. The chain carries TRBV18 and TRBJ2-2, with D possibly being TRBD2 (5 bases). CDR1 is KGHSH, CDR2 LQKENI, per germline. This CDR3 spans 16 amino acids. V lost 0 bases and J 1 base, leaving 9 bases between the germline ends.

The chain joins TRBV18 to TRBJ1-1, with D possibly TRBD1 on 6 matching bases. This CDR3 region has 14 residues. Germline V gene lookup returns CDR1 KGHSH and CDR2 LQKENI. V was trimmed by 1 base and J by 1 base, leaving 7 bases between them. The CDR3 DNA follows: TGTGCCAGCTCACCACAGGGGGAGAACACTGAAGCTTTCTTT. Encoded protein: CASSPQGENTEAFF.

V and J are TRBV24-1 and TRBJ2-7, with no clear D. In germline, CDR1 is KGHDR, CDR2 SFDVKD. There are 12 residues in the CDR3. V shed 9 bases and J shed 2 bases, with 10 bases lying between them. The DNA for the CDR3 is TGTGCCACCCATCCCTGCGCCTACGAGCAGTACTTC. It is translated as CATHPCAYEQYF.

The V call is TRBV4-2, the J call TRBJ1-4; TRBD1 aligns across 7 bases. The CDR3 loop spans 15 amino acids. Trimming at V came to 3 bases and at J to 7 bases, leaving 8 bases not matched to a gene. Germline lookup yields CDR1 LGHNA and CDR2 YNFKEQ. CDR3 region: CASSQEQGQGEKLFF. CDR3 DNA sequence: TGTGCCAGCAGCCAGGAACAGGGGCAGGGTGAAAAACTGTTTTTT.

This chain links TRBV18 with TRBJ2-5, with D possibly TRBD1 on 5 matching bases. In germline, CDR1 is KGHSH, CDR2 LQKENI. V dropped 1 base and J dropped 1 base, with 7 bases sitting between them. The CDR3 consists of 14 residues. CDR3 nucleotides: TGTGCCAGCTCACCACAAGGGGCCCAAGAGACCCAGTACTTC. This translates into CASSPQGAQETQYF. The whole variable domain, remainder taken from reference TRBV18 and TRBJ2-5, is NAGVMQNPRHLVRRRGQEARLRCSPMKGHSHVYWYRQLPEEGLKFMVYLQKENIIDESGMPKERFSAEFPKEGPSILRIQQVVRGDSAAYFCASSPQGAQETQYFGPGTRLLVL.

The chain recombines TRBV6-4 with TRBJ2-3, with 9 positions matching TRBD2. This CDR3 is 15 amino acids long. The germline gives CDR1 MRHNA, CDR2 SNTAGT. V was clipped by 4 bases and J by 2 bases; unmatched bases: 4. As DNA, the CDR3 is TGTGCCAGCAGTGCTAGCGGGACAGCCACAGATACGCAGTATTTT. Translation gives CASSASGTATDTQYF.

The chain links TRBV10-3 to TRBJ1-2, with D perhaps TRBD1 (5 bases). Germline V gene lookup returns CDR1 ENHRY and CDR2 SYGVKD. This CDR3 comprises 14 residues. Between the trimmed V and J ends, which lost 2 bases and 2 bases, there was a span of 9 bases. The CDR3 DNA reads TGTGCCATCAGTGAGCCAGGGCCCAACTATGGCTACACCTTC. Protein product: CAISEPGPNYGYTF.

The chain links TRBV9 to TRBJ2-7; a weak D match, TRBD1 (5 bases). The germline V gene has CDR1 SGDLS and CDR2 YYNGEE. The V gene lost 1 base and the J gene lost 5 bases, with 10 bases spanning the gap. The length of the CDR3 is 13 residues. The CDR3 loop reads CASSVSGLNEQYF. Written as DNA, the CDR3 is TGTGCCAGCAGCGTATCAGGGTTGAACGAGCAGTACTTC. The full variable domain, rest sourced from reference TRBV9 and TRBJ2-7, is DSGVTQTPKHLITATGQRVTLRCSPRSGDLSVYWYQQSLDQGLQFLIQYYNGEERAKGNILERFSAQQFPDLHSELNLSSLELGDSALYFCASSVSGLNEQYFGPGTRLTVT.

The chain uses TRBV15 and TRBJ2-6, with unresolved D. This CDR3 is built from 19 residues. V lost 0 bases and J lost 0, with 15 bases in between. Per the germline V gene, CDR1 is LNHNV and CDR2 is YYDKDF (reference sequence). The CDR3 region is CATSRDLGRISSGANVLTF. The CDR3 DNA reads TGTGCCACCAGCAGAGATCTTGGCAGGATAAGCTCTGGGGCCAACGTCCTGACTTTC.

V gene TRBV11-3 combines with J gene TRBJ1-1, with D hard to call. Germline CDR1 and CDR2: SGHNT and YENEEA. V was shortened by 0 bases and J by 4 bases, with 6 bases between the two germline ends. The CDR3 is made up of 13 amino acids. The CDR3 is CASSLDWSTEAFF. The CDR3, as DNA: TGTGCCAGCAGCTTAGACTGGAGCACTGAAGCTTTCTTT.